This T cell receptor (beta chain) is from a study of T cell clonotyping in hematopoietic cell transplantation. With regard to this clone: Its antigen remains unknown.

Study findings and constraints: Graft donor and pretransplant recipient Inverse Simpson Index values predicted broader posttransplant TCR diversity. Few recipient clonotypes overlapped donors; over 97% were de novo at given depth. CD4 and CD8 repertoire contributions could not be separated without sorting. After transplant, recipient diversity fell while pathologically expanded clonotypes grew through day 180.

The CDR3 is 13 amino acids. Trimming cost V 5 bases and J 5 bases, with 12 bases left between them. CDR1 SGHVS and CDR2 FNYEAQ come from the germline V gene. Clones were read by immunoSEQ multiplex PCR, and TCRdb kept only the in-frame ones, dropping some. The sample contains more than 65,000 clones, about 93% of which appear only once. Input material: peripheral blood mononuclear cells. V usage is TRBV7-6 and J usage is TRBJ2-5; D not certain. The clonotype originates from a man in his forties or fifties in good health. Some clones in this sample may be carry-over from other donors' samples. The CDR3 loop reads CASSDADRETQYF. CDR3 nucleotide sequence: TGTGCCAGCAGCGATGCGGACCGGGAGACCCAGTACTTC. The variable domain in full, with the rest retrieved from reference TRBV7-6 and TRBJ2-5, is GAGVSQSPRYKVTKRGQDVALRCDPISGHVSLYWYRQALGQGPEFLTYFNYEAQQDKSGLPNDRFSAERPEGSISTLTIQRTEQRDSAMYRCASSDADRETQYFGPGTRLLVL.